A single TCR beta chain is shown here with its context. Its antigen remains unknown. For the second PCR, which ran for roughly 7 to 11 cycles, a sample-barcoded 5' primer and a J-beta primer mix were used. Via MiXCR, TCRdb re-called the 5' RACE reads, giving one row per CDR3 protein. The sample includes about 1 million distinct CDR3 sequences, more than 40% of them seen just once. CDR1 KGHDR and CDR2 SFDVKD come from the germline V gene. Trimming removed 4 bases at V and 2 bases at J, with 11 bases between. The CDR3 has 16 residues. These data come from a study of blood T cells in healthy people across ages. Regarding the study as a whole: Relative to aged donors, long-lived donors carried more naive CD4+ cells and displayed higher diversity.

The chain joins TRBV24-1 to TRBJ2-6; D ambiguous. Specimen: blood. This clonotype was obtained from a woman aged 55-70 years in good health. The CDR3 DNA follows: TGTGCCACCAGTGAAAAACAAGGGACTGGGGCCAACGTCCTGACTTTC. It specifies CATSEKQGTGANVLTF.